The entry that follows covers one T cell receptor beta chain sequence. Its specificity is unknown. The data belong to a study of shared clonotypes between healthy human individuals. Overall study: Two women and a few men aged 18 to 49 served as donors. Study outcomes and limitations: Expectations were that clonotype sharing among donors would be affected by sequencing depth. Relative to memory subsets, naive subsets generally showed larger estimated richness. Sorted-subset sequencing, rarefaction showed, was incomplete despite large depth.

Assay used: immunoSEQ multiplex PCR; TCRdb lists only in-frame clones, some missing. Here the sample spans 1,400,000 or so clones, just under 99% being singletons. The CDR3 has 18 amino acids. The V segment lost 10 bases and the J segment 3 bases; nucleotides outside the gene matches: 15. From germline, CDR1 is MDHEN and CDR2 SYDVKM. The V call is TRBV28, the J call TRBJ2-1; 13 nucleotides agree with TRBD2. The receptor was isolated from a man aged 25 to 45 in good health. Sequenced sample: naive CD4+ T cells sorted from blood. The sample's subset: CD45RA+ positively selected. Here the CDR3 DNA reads TGTGCCACCGGGACTAGCGGGGAAAATCGAAACTACTACAATGAGCAGTTCTTC. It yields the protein CATGTSGENRNYYNEQFF.